These T cell receptor beta chains were read from a single sample in a study of T cells in Graves' hyperthyroidism and ophthalmopathy. MiXCR, run by TCRdb on the multiplex PCR reads, gives a single entry per CDR3 protein. This table holds about 570,000 distinct CDR3 sequences, around 45% found once. Sequenced sample: peripheral blood or thyroid tissue (not recorded which). These receptors all come from an adult woman with Graves' disease, either hyperthyroidism or ophthalmopathy (not recorded which). Both conserved end residues are part of each CDR3.

v_call cdr3_aa
TRBV24-1 CATSDSVGPGKTQYF
TRBV9 CASSVVDSYGYTF
TRBV9 CASSASDRDGTYEQYF
TRBV2 CARRQQGRGYTF
TRBV30 CAWLRGGTEAFF
TRBV7-9 CASSARTGIGNEQYF
TRBV4-2 CASCQVRGYTF
TRBV7-2 CASSEGSSTEQYF
TRBV5-1 CASSLSGQLHSYEQYF
TRBV5-1 CASSLEGASGQPQHF
TRBV28 CASSPKPGQPQHF
TRBV11-3 CASSLSEAGFSPLHF
TRBV12-3/TRBV12-4 CASRFIGINTEAFF
TRBV29-1 CSVGGVQAFF
TRBV7-2 CASSQGGGQWTNYGYTF
TRBV5-1 CASSWGGGPNTEAFF
TRBV7-2 CASSLIVGVGEKLFF
TRBV6-5 CASSHRQDREKLFF
TRBV29-1 CSVDPGQNTEASF
TRBV12-3/TRBV12-4 CASTPGGARGEQYF
TRBV15 CATSRDREAFF
TRBV20-1 CSASIQANYGYTF
TRBV24-1 CATSDFLGAQETQYF
TRBV6-5 CASKAGQGVEQFF
TRBV10-1 CASSDPITGELFF
TRBV15 CATSGGLSGRYEQYF
TRBV7-3 CASSLNRTSGRGAYF
TRBV6-5 CASSYSKGLANYGYTF
TRBV20-1 CSAWGGPEAFF
TRBV12-3/TRBV12-4 CASSPSYRDTGELFF
TRBV5-1 CASNTVTENTEAFF
TRBV2 CASSEYEGYGANVLTF
TRBV5-1 CASSPGTGRSNEKLFF
TRBV5-6 CASSFGTDEQYF
TRBV29-1 CSVVQQGAYEQYF
TRBV2 CASSGRGVYEQYF
TRBV29-1 CSVERTNYGYTF
TRBV10-3 CAISTGSEAEAFF
TRBV3-1 CASSTSGTESYEQYF
TRBV9 CASSVAPGSGNTIYF
TRBV7-2 CASSRGGEKLFF
TRBV5-1 CASSLVGTSDTGELFF
TRBV20-1 CSARSHEGDTGELFF
TRBV6-5 CAISEGTVSNQPQHF
TRBV20-1 CSGFGWEYNEQFF
TRBV5-1 CASSLSAGGPREQYF
TRBV7-9 CASRVFGLHTGYTF
TRBV7-9 CASSYTGAGELFF
TRBV14 CASSRLPGQGAYEQYF
TRBV2 CASSETPGMNTGELFF
TRBV20-1 CSASDGRDREKLFF
TRBV3-1 CASSFDRVQPQHF